This T cell receptor beta chain was recorded in a study of cytomegalovirus exposure and HLA in healthy donors. This clone showed up just a few times. Researchers ran the PCR with 60 Vbeta and 13 Jbeta primers. Using immunoSEQ multiplex PCR, the repertoire was profiled, and TCRdb retains in-frame clones only, with some absent. Of more than 70,000 clones listed, 55% to 80% are singletons. The source material was PBMCs. This sequence originates from a middle-aged man in good health and CMV-seropositive.

Written as DNA, the CDR3 is TGTGCCAGCAGTGAAGTGTCAGGGACTAACACTGAAGCTTTCTTT. It specifies CASSEVSGTNTEAFF. The V gene is TRBV2, the J gene TRBJ1-1; a weak D match, TRBD1 (5 bases). Germline CDR1 reads SNHLY; CDR2 reads FYNNEI. The CDR3 length is 15 residues. The V and J ends lost 1 base and 2 bases respectively, with 11 bases between them.